The source of this T cell receptor (beta chain) is a study of blood T cell repertoires in COVID-19. Across the whole study: Acute-phase and convalescent COVID-19 samples originated in the United States, Italy and Spain. PBMCs, B-cell-depleted T cells, or T cells provided the cDNA or gDNA that made up the material.

Trimming removed 1 base from V and 6 bases from J, with 13 bases in between. This CDR3 is 15 amino acids long. CDR1 KGHSH and CDR2 LQKENI come from the germline V gene. Study processing details: Counts of nucleated cells, estimated from reference gene primer amplification, were obtained. The repertoire was sequenced with immunoSEQ multiplex PCR; TCRdb's copy has only in-frame clones and lacks some. That table is the source of V, J and clone size, and D and trimming were worked out from the DNA. The sample has 75,000 to 85,000 clones; approximately 88% are singletons. The V call is TRBV18, the J call TRBJ1-3; tentatively, D is TRBD1 (6 bases). This sequence originates from a man aged 45-65 years with active COVID-19. The specimen was peripheral blood. CDR3: CASSPQRTDQNTIYF. The CDR3 nucleotides read TGTGCCAGCTCACCACAAAGGACAGATCAAAACACCATATATTTT. Supplemented by reference TRBV18 and TRBJ1-3, the full variable domain reads NAGVMQNPRHLVRRRGQEARLRCSPMKGHSHVYWYRQLPEEGLKFMVYLQKENIIDESGMPKERFSAEFPKEGPSILRIQQVVRGDSAAYFCASSPQRTDQNTIYFGEGSWLTVV.